This note documents a single T cell receptor beta chain sequence. The sample comes from a study of blood T cell repertoires in COVID-19. As for the study in general: Samples came from the United States, Italy and Spain, spanning acute and convalescent COVID-19.

The CDR3 consists of 16 residues. V was clipped by 8 bases and J by 1 base; unmatched bases: 13. Germline values: CDR1 SGHDN, CDR2 FVKESK. Using immunoSEQ multiplex PCR, the repertoire was profiled, and TCRdb retains in-frame clones only, with some absent. There are 390,000 or so clones in the sample; about 87% occur only once, and 10% lies in the top ten. One Seattle source followed patients from active infection through their disease course. The chain is built from TRBV14 and TRBJ2-7; 8 bases line up with TRBD2. The clonotype originates from a woman in her twenties or thirties with COVID-19, enrolled during active disease. The sample consisted of peripheral blood. In DNA, the CDR3 is TGTGCCAGCGCCGATACAGTTAGCGGGACGTCCTACGAGCAGTACTTC. Translated, it gives CASADTVSGTSYEQYF.